This T cell receptor (beta chain) was identified during a study of T cell repertoires in cytomegalovirus infection. Looking at the study overall: Signatures in public TCR beta sequences pointed to both CMV infection and matching HLA type.

One entry per CDR3 protein results from TCRdb running MiXCR on the reads. The sample includes hundreds of thousands of distinct CDR3 sequences, over 9% of them seen just once. Study-level findings and limits: CMV-specific TCR beta clonotypes restricted by HLA-C dominated the ex vivo response. Cumulated frequencies of public TCR beta families served to identify carriers of CMV plus the relevant HLA.

This CDR3 has 15 residues. Trimming took 2 bases from V and 0 from J, leaving 11 bases between them. Germline V gene sequence: CDR1 SGHTS, CDR2 YDEGEE. Comment on this clonotype: What it binds is not known.

Sequencing input: PBMCs. The V and J genes are TRBV5-8 and TRBJ1-1; the D gene is possibly TRBD1 (6 bases). This clonotype was sampled from a human donor in good health (CMV status not recorded). Some clones in this sample may be carry-over from other donors' samples. CDR3 amino acids: CASSFRWDMNTEAFF. The CDR3 coding sequence is TGTGCCAGCAGCTTTAGATGGGACATGAACACTGAAGCTTTCTTT.